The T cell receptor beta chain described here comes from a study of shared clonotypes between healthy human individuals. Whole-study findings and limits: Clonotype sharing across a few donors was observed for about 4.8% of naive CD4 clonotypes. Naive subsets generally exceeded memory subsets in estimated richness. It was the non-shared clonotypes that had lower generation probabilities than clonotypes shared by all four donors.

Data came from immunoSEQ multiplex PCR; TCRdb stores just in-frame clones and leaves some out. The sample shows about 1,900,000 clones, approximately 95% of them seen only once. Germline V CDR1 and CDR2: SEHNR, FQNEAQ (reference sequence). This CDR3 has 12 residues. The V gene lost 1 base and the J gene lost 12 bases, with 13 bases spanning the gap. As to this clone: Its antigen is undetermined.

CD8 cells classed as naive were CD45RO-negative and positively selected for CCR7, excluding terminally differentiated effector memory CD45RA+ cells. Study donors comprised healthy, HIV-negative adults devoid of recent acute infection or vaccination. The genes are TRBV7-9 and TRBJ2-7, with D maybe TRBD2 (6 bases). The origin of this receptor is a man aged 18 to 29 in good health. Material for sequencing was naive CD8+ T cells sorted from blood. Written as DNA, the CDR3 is TGTGCCAGCAGCTTAGATGGGGGACTCCCGTACTTC. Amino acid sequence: CASSLDGGLPYF. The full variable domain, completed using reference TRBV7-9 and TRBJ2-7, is DTGVSQNPRHKITKRGQNVTFRCDPISEHNRLYWYRQTLGQGPEFLTYFQNEAQLEKSRLLSDRFSAERPKGSFSTLEIQRTEQGDSAMYLCASSLDGGLPYFGPGTRLTVT.